What follows describes a single T cell receptor (beta chain). The sample is drawn from a study of identical twins. MiXCR was run by TCRdb on the 5' RACE reads, yielding one entry per CDR3 protein. Seen here are around 690,000 distinct CDR3 sequences, around 20% observed once, and the top ten hold roughly 4%. The V gene end was trimmed by 6 bases and the J gene end by 3 bases; junction bases not matched to a gene: 6. The CDR3 covers 15 residues. Germline lookup yields CDR1 MNHNS and CDR2 SASEGT. The data were also submitted as part of a second study, on T cells expressing NK-cell markers. Turning to that study: Once again these clonotypes came out on top in the CD3+CD56-NKG2C+ fraction of several donors.

What was sequenced was PBMCs. The receptor was derived from a woman aged 18-30 years in good health. The chain is built from TRBV6-1 and TRBJ1-5; 9 bases fit TRBD1. CDR3 sequence: CASRGDRVVNQPQHF. The CDR3 coding sequence is TGTGCCAGCAGGGGGGACAGGGTGGTCAATCAGCCCCAGCATTTT.